These 2 T cell receptor beta chains were all obtained from the same sample, sequenced in a study of T-cell memory formation after mild COVID-19. TCRdb re-derived calls from the 5' RACE reads in MiXCR, one entry per CDR3 protein. The sample includes approximately 560,000 distinct CDR3 sequences, roughly 17% seen only once; the top ten take roughly 8.2%. The sequencing input was PBMCs or a T cell subset sorted from them (not recorded which). The receptors derive from an adult woman who had mild COVID-19 (a few samples of this study predate the infection). Cell type and time point are not known.

Notes on this clonotype: One end of the junction varies from germline; a read error may be responsible. The genes are TRBV27 and TRBJ2-1; perhaps TRBD2 as D (5 bases). The CDR3 runs 13 residues. Germline CDR1 is MNHEY and CDR2 is SMNVEV (reference sequence). The CDR3 sequence: CDSSTSWENEQFF. In nucleotides, the CDR3 is TGTGACAGCAGTACTTCCTGGGAGAATGAGCAGTTCTTC.

This clonotype was observed a few times. The rearrangement links TRBV28 to TRBJ2-1, with 10 positions matching TRBD2. Unmatched junction bases numbered 1, after V lost 4 bases and J lost 1 base. The CDR3 covers 15 residues. Germline lookup yields CDR1 MDHEN and CDR2 SYDVKM. CDR3 protein: CASSSTSGSYNEQFF. The CDR3 nucleotides are TGTGCCAGCAGTTCGACTAGCGGGTCCTACAATGAGCAGTTCTTC. Supplemented by reference TRBV28 and TRBJ2-1, the full variable domain reads DVKVTQSSRYLVKRTGEKVFLECVQDMDHENMFWYRQDPGLGLRLIYFSYDVKMKEKGDIPEGYSVSREKKERFSLILESASTNQTSMYLCASSSTSGSYNEQFFGPGTRLTVL.